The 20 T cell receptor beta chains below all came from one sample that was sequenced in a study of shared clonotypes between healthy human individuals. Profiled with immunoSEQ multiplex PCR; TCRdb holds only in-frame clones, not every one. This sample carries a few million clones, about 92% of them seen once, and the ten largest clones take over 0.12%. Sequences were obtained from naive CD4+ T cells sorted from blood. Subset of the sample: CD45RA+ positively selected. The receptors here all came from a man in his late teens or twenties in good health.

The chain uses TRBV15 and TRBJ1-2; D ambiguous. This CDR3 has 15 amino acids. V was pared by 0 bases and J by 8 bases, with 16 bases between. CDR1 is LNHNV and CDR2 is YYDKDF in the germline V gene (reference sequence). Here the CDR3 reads CATSRDSWGLAGYTF. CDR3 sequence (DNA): TGTGCCACCAGCAGAGATAGTTGGGGTTTGGCGGGCTACACCTTC. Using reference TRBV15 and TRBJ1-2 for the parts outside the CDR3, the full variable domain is DAMVIQNPRYQVTQFGKPVTLSCSQTLNHNVMYWYQQKSSQAPKLLFHYYDKDFNNEADTPDNFQSRRPNTSFCFLDIRSPGLGDTAMYLCATSRDSWGLAGYTFGSGTRLTVV.

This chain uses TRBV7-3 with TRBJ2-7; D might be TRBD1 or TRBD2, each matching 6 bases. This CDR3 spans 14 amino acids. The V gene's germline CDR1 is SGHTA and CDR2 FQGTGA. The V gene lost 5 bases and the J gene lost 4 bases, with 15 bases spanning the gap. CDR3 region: CASSLQGGSYEQYF. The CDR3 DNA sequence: TGTGCCAGCAGCCTACAGGGAGGCTCTTACGAGCAGTACTTC. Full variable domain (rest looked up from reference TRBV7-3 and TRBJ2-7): GAGVSQTPSNKVTEKGKYVELRCDPISGHTALYWYRQSLGQGPEFLIYFQGTGAADDSGLPNDRFFAVRPEGSVSTLKIQRTERGDSAVYLCASSLQGGSYEQYFGPGTRLTVT.

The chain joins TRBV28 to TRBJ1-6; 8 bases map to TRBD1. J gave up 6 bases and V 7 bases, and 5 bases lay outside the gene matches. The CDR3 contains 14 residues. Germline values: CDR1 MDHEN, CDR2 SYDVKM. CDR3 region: CASNPDRANSPLHF. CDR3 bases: TGTGCCAGCAATCCGGACAGGGCTAATTCACCCCTCCACTTT.

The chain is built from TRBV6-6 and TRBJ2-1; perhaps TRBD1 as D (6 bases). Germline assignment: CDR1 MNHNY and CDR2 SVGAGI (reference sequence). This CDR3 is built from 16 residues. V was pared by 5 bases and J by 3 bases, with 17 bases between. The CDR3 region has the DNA TGTGCCAGCAGTAGTACAGGGATTTCGGTCTACAATGAGCAGTTCTTC. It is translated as CASSSTGISVYNEQFF.

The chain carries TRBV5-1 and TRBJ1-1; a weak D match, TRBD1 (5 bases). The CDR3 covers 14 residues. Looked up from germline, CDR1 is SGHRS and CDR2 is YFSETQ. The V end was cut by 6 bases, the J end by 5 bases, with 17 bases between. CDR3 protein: CASTSGGGETEAFF. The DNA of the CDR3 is TGCGCCAGCACTTCGGGGGGAGGAGAAACTGAAGCTTTCTTT.

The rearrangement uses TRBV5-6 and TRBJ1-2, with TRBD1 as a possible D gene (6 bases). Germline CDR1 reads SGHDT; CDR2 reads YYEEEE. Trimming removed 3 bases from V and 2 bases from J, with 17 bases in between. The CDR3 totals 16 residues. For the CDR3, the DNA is TGTGCCAGCAGCTCATTACAGGGAAGTCGGAACTATGGCTACACCTTC. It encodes CASSSLQGSRNYGYTF.

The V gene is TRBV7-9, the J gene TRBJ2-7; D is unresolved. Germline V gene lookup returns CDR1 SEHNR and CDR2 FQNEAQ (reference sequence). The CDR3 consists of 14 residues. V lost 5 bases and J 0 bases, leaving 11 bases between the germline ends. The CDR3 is CASSHSRTSYEQYF. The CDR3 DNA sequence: TGTGCCAGCAGCCACTCTAGGACCTCCTACGAGCAGTACTTC.

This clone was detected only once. Written as DNA, the CDR3 is TGTGCCAGCACTCACCAGGACAGGGGCGCTTCAGAGACCCAGTACTTC. It translates to CASTHQDRGASETQYF. The V gene is TRBV6-6, the J gene TRBJ2-5, with 9 bases matching TRBD1. Germline lookup yields CDR1 MNHNY and CDR2 SVGAGI (reference sequence). Trimming cost V 7 bases and J 4 bases; bases outside gene matches: 13. This CDR3 has 16 residues.

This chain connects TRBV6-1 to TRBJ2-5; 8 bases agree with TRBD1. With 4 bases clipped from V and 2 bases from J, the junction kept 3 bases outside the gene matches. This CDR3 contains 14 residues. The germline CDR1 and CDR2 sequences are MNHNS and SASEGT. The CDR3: CASSVDRVQETQYF. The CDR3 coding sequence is TGTGCCAGCAGTGTGGACAGGGTGCAAGAGACCCAGTACTTC.

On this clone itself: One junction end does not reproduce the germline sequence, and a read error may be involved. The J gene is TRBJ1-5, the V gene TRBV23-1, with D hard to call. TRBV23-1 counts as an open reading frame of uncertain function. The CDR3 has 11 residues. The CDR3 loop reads CASSRTTPRHF. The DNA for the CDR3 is TGCGCCAGCAGTCGAACGACGCCCCGGCATTTT.

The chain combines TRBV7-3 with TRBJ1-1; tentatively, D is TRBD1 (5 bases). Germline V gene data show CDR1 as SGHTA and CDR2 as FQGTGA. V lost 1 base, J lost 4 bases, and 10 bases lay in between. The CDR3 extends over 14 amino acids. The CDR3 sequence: CASSLSAGFTEAFF. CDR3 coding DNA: TGTGCCAGCAGCTTAAGCGCAGGGTTCACTGAAGCTTTCTTT.

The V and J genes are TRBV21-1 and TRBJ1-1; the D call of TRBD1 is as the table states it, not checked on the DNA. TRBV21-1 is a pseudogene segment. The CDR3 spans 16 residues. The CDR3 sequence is CASSRTSRVRNTEAFF. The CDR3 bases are TGTGCCAGCAGCAGGACATCCCGAGTGCGGAACACTGAAGCTTTCTTT.

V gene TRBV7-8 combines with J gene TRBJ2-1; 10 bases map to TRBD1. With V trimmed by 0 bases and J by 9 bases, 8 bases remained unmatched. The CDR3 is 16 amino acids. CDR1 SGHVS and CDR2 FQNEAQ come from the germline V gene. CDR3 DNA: TGTGCCAGCAGCTTAGCTCCCGGGACAGGGGAAGTTGAGCAGTTCTTC. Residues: CASSLAPGTGEVEQFF.

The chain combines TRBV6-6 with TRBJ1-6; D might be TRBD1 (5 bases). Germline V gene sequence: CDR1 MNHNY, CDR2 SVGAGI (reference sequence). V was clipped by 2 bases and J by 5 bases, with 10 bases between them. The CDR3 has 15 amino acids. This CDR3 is CASSYGARNNSPLHF. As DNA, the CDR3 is TGTGCCAGCAGTTACGGGGCCCGGAATAATTCACCCCTCCACTTT.

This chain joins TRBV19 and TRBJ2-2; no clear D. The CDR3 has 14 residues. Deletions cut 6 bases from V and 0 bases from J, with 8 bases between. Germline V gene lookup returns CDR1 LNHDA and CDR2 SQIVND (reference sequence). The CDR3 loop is CASRTGANTGELFF. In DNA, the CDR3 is TGTGCCAGTAGAACGGGCGCGAACACCGGGGAGCTGTTTTTT.

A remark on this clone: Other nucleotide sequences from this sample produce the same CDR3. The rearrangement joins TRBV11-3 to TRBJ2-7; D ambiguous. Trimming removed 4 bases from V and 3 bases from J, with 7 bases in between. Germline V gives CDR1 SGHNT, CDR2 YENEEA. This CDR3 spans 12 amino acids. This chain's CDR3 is CASSSDGYEQYF. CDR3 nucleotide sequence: TGTGCCAGCAGCTCCGACGGCTACGAGCAGTACTTC. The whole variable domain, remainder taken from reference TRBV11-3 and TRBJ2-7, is EAGVVQSPRYKIIEKKQPVAFWCNPISGHNTLYWYLQNLGQGPELLIRYENEEAVDDSQLPKDRFSAERLKGVDSTLKIQPAELGDSAVYLCASSSDGYEQYFGPGTRLTVT.

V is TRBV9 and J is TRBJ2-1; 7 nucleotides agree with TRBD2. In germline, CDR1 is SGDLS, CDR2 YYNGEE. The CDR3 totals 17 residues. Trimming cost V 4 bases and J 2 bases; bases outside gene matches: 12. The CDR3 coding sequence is TGTGCCAGCAGCCGAACGGGACTACCCACTACCTACAATGAGCAGTTCTTC. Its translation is CASSRTGLPTTYNEQFF.

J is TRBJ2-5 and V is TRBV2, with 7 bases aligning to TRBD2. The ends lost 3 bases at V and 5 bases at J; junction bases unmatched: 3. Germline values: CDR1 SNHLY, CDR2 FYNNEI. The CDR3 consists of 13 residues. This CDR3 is CASSDAGGETQYF. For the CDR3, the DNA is TGTGCCAGCAGTGACGCCGGGGGGGAGACCCAGTACTTC.

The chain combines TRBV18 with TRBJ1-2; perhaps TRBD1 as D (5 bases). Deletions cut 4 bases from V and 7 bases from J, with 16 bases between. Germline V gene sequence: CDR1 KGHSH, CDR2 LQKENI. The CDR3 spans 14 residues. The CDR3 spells CASSLLQETLGYTF. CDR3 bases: TGTGCCAGCTCACTACTACAGGAAACTCTTGGCTACACCTTC.

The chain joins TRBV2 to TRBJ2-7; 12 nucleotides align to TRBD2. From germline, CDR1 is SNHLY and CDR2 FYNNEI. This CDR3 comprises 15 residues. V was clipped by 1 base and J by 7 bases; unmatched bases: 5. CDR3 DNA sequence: TGTGCCAGCAGTGAAGGACTAGCGGGAGCATCTGAGCAGTACTTC. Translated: CASSEGLAGASEQYF.